A single T cell receptor (beta chain) is shown here with its context. The V gene end was trimmed by 2 bases and the J gene end by 0 bases; junction bases not matched to a gene: 16. The CDR3 sequence is 20 residues long. TCRdb independently ran MiXCR on the 5' RACE reads; one entry per CDR3 protein. The sample lists about 44,000 distinct CDR3 sequences, roughly an eighth occurring once. These data are taken from a study of early T cells in non-severe SARS-CoV-2 infection. Source material: whole blood. This clonotype originated in an adult who was a healthcare worker with PCR-confirmed SARS-CoV-2 infection or an uninfected control (not recorded which). J is TRBJ1-3 and V is TRBV12-3 or TRBV12-4; 7 nucleotides agree with TRBD1. The CDR3 DNA sequence: TGTGCCAGCAGTTTAACGACCCAGCCACAGGGGACGAGCTCTGGAAACACCATATATTTT. Its protein is CASSLTTQPQGTSSGNTIYF.